This is a list of T cell receptor beta chains from one sample in a study of blood T cell repertoires in COVID-19. TCRdb keeps only in-frame clones here, not all; method: immunoSEQ multiplex PCR. This table holds about 130,000 clones, about four fifths found once. Material: peripheral blood. These receptors were obtained from a man older than 75 with acute or convalescent COVID-19. CDR3s include the opening cysteine and the closing phenylalanine or tryptophan. A D gene is named only where the DNA matches it firmly. For some rows the clone size is stated as once, few or many, or as a class when expanded; others skip it.

d_call: NA; j_call: TRBJ2-1; v_call: TRBV4-2; clone_size: once; cdr3_aa: CASRLGLDSSYNEQFF; cdr3_nt: TGTGCCAGCAGACTGGGACTCGATAGCTCCTACAATGAGCAGTTCTTC
d_call: NA; j_call: TRBJ1-3; v_call: TRBV12-3/TRBV12-4; clone_size: NA; cdr3_aa: CASSPSPSNTIYF; cdr3_nt: TGTGCCAGCAGCCCTTCCCCTTCAAACACCATATATTTT
d_call: NA; j_call: TRBJ2-7; v_call: TRBV10-3; clone_size: NA; cdr3_aa: CAITRDEAYEQYF; cdr3_nt: TGTGCCATCACACGGGATGAGGCCTACGAGCAGTACTTC
d_call: NA; j_call: TRBJ1-5; v_call: TRBV6-5; clone_size: NA; cdr3_aa: CASRNLYRGYQPQHF; cdr3_nt: TGTGCCAGCAGAAACCTCTATCGGGGATATCAGCCCCAGCATTTT
d_call: TRBD1; j_call: TRBJ2-3; v_call: TRBV4-2; clone_size: NA; cdr3_aa: CASSPPGQGTDTQYF; cdr3_nt: TGTGCCAGCAGCCCACCGGGACAGGGTACAGATACGCAGTATTTT
d_call: TRBD1; j_call: TRBJ1-1; v_call: TRBV20-1; clone_size: NA; cdr3_aa: CSASRQGGTEAFF; cdr3_nt: TGCAGTGCTAGTAGACAGGGGGGGACTGAAGCTTTCTTT
d_call: TRBD1; j_call: TRBJ1-3; v_call: TRBV5-6; clone_size: NA; cdr3_aa: CASSSGQGWDTIYF; cdr3_nt: TGTGCCAGCAGTTCCGGACAGGGGTGGGACACCATATATTTT
d_call: TRBD1; j_call: TRBJ1-2; v_call: TRBV30; clone_size: few; cdr3_aa: CAWSVGLGGDYGYTF; cdr3_nt: TGTGCCTGGAGTGTAGGTTTAGGGGGCGACTATGGCTACACCTTC
d_call: NA; j_call: TRBJ1-1; v_call: TRBV18; clone_size: NA; cdr3_aa: CASSPEVGMTEAFF; cdr3_nt: TGTGCCAGCTCACCAGAGGTCGGCATGACTGAAGCTTTCTTT
d_call: NA; j_call: TRBJ1-5; v_call: TRBV19; clone_size: NA; cdr3_aa: CASSLSGPMGDQPQHF; cdr3_nt: TGTGCCAGTAGTCTAAGCGGGCCCATGGGGGATCAGCCCCAGCATTTT
d_call: NA; j_call: TRBJ2-3; v_call: TRBV29-1; clone_size: NA; cdr3_aa: CSVRRGGHLTDTQYF; cdr3_nt: TGCAGCGTTCGACGCGGGGGACACCTCACAGATACGCAGTATTTT
d_call: NA; j_call: TRBJ2-5; v_call: TRBV2; clone_size: NA; cdr3_aa: CASSDNSETQYF; cdr3_nt: TGTGCCAGCAGTGACAATAGCGAGACCCAGTACTTC
d_call: TRBD1; j_call: TRBJ1-1; v_call: TRBV3-1/TRBV3-2; clone_size: NA; cdr3_aa: CASSQDLGSPWTGETEAFF; cdr3_nt: TGTGCCAGCAGCCAAGATTTGGGCTCGCCGTGGACAGGGGAGACTGAAGCTTTCTTT
d_call: TRBD1; j_call: TRBJ2-3; v_call: TRBV2; clone_size: NA; cdr3_aa: CASSPGTGNMDTQYF; cdr3_nt: TGTGCCAGCAGCCCCGGGACAGGGAATATGGACACGCAGTATTTT
d_call: NA; j_call: TRBJ2-3; v_call: TRBV6-6; clone_size: NA; cdr3_aa: CASGRGLGDTQYF; cdr3_nt: TGTGCCAGCGGACGGGGGTTGGGAGATACGCAGTATTTT
d_call: TRBD1; j_call: TRBJ2-1; v_call: TRBV2; clone_size: NA; cdr3_aa: CASSADRDNEQFF; cdr3_nt: TGTGCCAGCAGTGCTGACAGGGACAATGAGCAGTTCTTC